The clone carrying this T cell receptor (beta chain) was picked up many times. TCRdb ran MiXCR on the reads and lists one entry per CDR3 protein. The sample has approximately 190,000 distinct CDR3 sequences, approximately 9.6% seen once. The data are from a study of T cell repertoires in cytomegalovirus infection. Study-level information: Matching HLA type, along with CMV infection, was indicated by public TCR beta signatures.

V lost 1 base and J 4 bases, leaving 13 bases between the germline ends. The CDR3 has 15 residues. CDR1 and CDR2 (germline): SGHTA, FQGNSA. Source material: PBMCs. The source is a human donor in good health (CMV status not recorded). Some clones in this sample may be carry-over from other donors' samples. J is TRBJ1-1 and V is TRBV7-2; tentative D call: TRBD1 (5 bases). CDR3 region: CASSLEALGGTEAFF. CDR3 nucleotide sequence: TGTGCCAGCAGCTTAGAGGCCCTGGGGGGCACTGAAGCTTTCTTT.